This T cell receptor (beta chain) appears in the sequencing data of a study of beta chain features in type 1 diabetes. Germline trimming cut 3 bases from V and 1 base from J; bases unmatched to any gene: 0. The V gene's germline CDR1 is LNHNV and CDR2 YYDKDF (reference sequence). This CDR3 spans 14 amino acids. Whole-study results and caveats: Shortening of TCRB CDR3s, moderate but significant, appeared in all four CD4+ subsets of Type 1 diabetes patients.

Investigators reverse transcribed all isolated RNA, so they sequenced expressed TCRB transcripts. The assay was immunoSEQ multiplex PCR, and TCRdb's table has in-frame clones only and misses some. The sample has 200,000 to 300,000 clones; approximately 10% are singletons. As concerns this clone: Its antigen is unknown. Other DNA sequences in this specimen translate into the identical CDR3.

V is TRBV15 and J is TRBJ2-5, with 9 bases fitting TRBD1. The receptor comes from a man aged 25 to 40 with type 1 diabetes. The sample was naive CD4+ T cells from blood. DNA for the CDR3: TGTGCCACCAGCAGGGACAGGGGCCAAGAGACCCAGTACTTC. Protein sequence: CATSRDRGQETQYF.